These T cell receptor beta chains were read from a single sample in a study of spatial heterogeneity in lung cancer. MiXCR was run by TCRdb on the 5' RACE reads, yielding one entry per CDR3 protein. The data hold about 94,000 distinct CDR3 sequences, with around 19% observed a single time. The sample here was PBMCs, taken at follow-up. These TCRs come from a male donor with early-stage non-small cell lung cancer. CDR3s include the opening cysteine and the closing phenylalanine or tryptophan. Each record gives: V gene, J gene, D gene, clone size, CDR3 DNA, CDR3 protein. D genes are given only for firm matches. Clone sizes are given selectively: once, few, many, or a class where the clone is expanded.

TRBV7-2	TRBJ1-2	.	.	TGTGCCAGCAGCTTAAGATTCGGCGGAGACTATGGCTACACCTTC	CASSLRFGGDYGYTF
TRBV7-2	TRBJ1-1	.	.	TGTGCCAGCAGCTTGGTGCGATCTTGGGTCTTT	CASSLVRSWVF
TRBV2	TRBJ1-1	.	few	TGTGCCAGCAGTGACGGCGGGTCCACTGAAGCTTTCTTT	CASSDGGSTEAFF
TRBV6-2/TRBV6-3	TRBJ2-1	TRBD2	.	TGTGCCAGCAGTTATTATAAGGCGGGGGTAGACAATGAGCAGTTCTTC	CASSYYKAGVDNEQFF
TRBV3-1	TRBJ1-2	.	many	TGTGCCAGCAGCCAAGGTCTAACCTATGGCTACACCTTC	CASSQGLTYGYTF
TRBV7-9	TRBJ1-4	TRBD1	.	TGTGCCAGCAGCTCGACAGGGGGCGTCGGTGAAAAACTGTTTTTT	CASSSTGGVGEKLFF
TRBV7-8	TRBJ2-2	.	.	TGTGCCAGCAGCTTGGGGGTAGGCGGGGAGCTGTTTTTT	CASSLGVGGELFF
TRBV2	TRBJ2-3	.	few	TGTGCCAGCAATACAGCGTCCTACACAGATACGCAGTATTTT	CASNTASYTDTQYF
TRBV6-6	TRBJ2-1	.	few	TGTGCCACCGCTGGCCCCGCAGACGATGAGCAGTTCTTC	CATAGPADDEQFF
TRBV3-1	TRBJ2-1	TRBD1	many	TGTGCCAGCAGCCAAGAACAGGGGGCTCAGAGTGAGCAGTTCTTC	CASSQEQGAQSEQFF
TRBV29-1	TRBJ2-3	TRBD2	few	TGCAGCATTTACGGAGGTCTAGCGGAAGAGTACGACCACACAGATACGCAGTATTTT	CSIYGGLAEEYDHTDTQYF
TRBV7-2	TRBJ1-1	.	few	TGTGCCAGCAGGGTGGAGGGCTACACTGAAGCTTTCTTT	CASRVEGYTEAFF
TRBV14	TRBJ2-1	TRBD2	many	TGTGCCAGCAGAGCCACTAGCGGCTCCTACAATGAGCAGTTCTTC	CASRATSGSYNEQFF
TRBV6-2/TRBV6-3	TRBJ2-5	.	.	TGTGCCAGCATAGACCGGATTAGTTACCAAGAGACCCAGTACTTC	CASIDRISYQETQYF
TRBV19	TRBJ2-3	.	.	TGTGCCAGTAGACCGGGACTCCTAACAAGCACAGATACGCAGTATTTT	CASRPGLLTSTDTQYF
TRBV20-1	TRBJ2-1	.	.	TGCAGTGCTAGGGAATCGGGGCGGGTGAATGAGCAGTTCTTC	CSARESGRVNEQFF
TRBV4-3	TRBJ2-2	.	few	TGCGCCAGCAGCCAAAACAGGTTGAACACCGGGGAGCTGTTTTTT	CASSQNRLNTGELFF
TRBV4-1	TRBJ2-3	TRBD2	few	TGCGCCAGCAGCCAAGATCGCGGGGGGGCATATAAGAGTGATACGCAGTATTTT	CASSQDRGGAYKSDTQYF
TRBV7-2	TRBJ2-3	TRBD1	.	TGTGCCAGCAGCTTATTTGGACAGGGCAGCACAGATACGCAGTATTTT	CASSLFGQGSTDTQYF
TRBV18	TRBJ1-4	.	few	TGTGCCAGCTCACCAACGACAGTGGGTGAAAAACTGTTTTTT	CASSPTTVGEKLFF
TRBV20-1	TRBJ1-1	.	few	TGCAGTGTTAAGGTAGGGAACACTGAAGCTTTCTTT	CSVKVGNTEAFF
TRBV20-1	TRBJ2-4	TRBD1	.	TGCAGTGCTAGTTCAGGGGGACCCAAAAACATTCAGTACTTC	CSASSGGPKNIQYF
TRBV6-5	TRBJ2-7	TRBD1	few	TGTGCCAGCAGTTATGACAGGGGCCCCTACGAGCAGTACTTC	CASSYDRGPYEQYF
TRBV24-1	TRBJ2-1	.	few	TGTGCCACCGCAATAGAGAGGGGACTCAACAATGAGCAGTTCTTC	CATAIERGLNNEQFF
TRBV27	TRBJ2-1	TRBD1	many	TGTGCCAGCAGTGTACAGGGGGCAAGGGAGCAGTTCTTC	CASSVQGAREQFF
TRBV29-1	TRBJ2-1	.	.	TGCAGCGTTGGCAGGGGCTACAATGAGCAGTTCTTC	CSVGRGYNEQFF
TRBV10-2	TRBJ1-3	.	.	TGCGCCAGCAGTGAGGGGAGTCGGGACAAGTCATATTTT	CASSEGSRDKSYF
TRBV20-1	TRBJ2-3	TRBD2	few	TGCAGTGCGTCGCCGGGACTAGCGGGGGCGTACACAGATACGCAGTATTTT	CSASPGLAGAYTDTQYF
TRBV6-5	TRBJ1-3	TRBD1	many	TGTGCCAGCAGCGAGGGGGCATATGGAAACACCATATATTTT	CASSEGAYGNTIYF
TRBV29-1	TRBJ2-2	TRBD2	.	TGCAGCGTTGTACGGGAGGACACCTGGGAGCTGTTTTTT	CSVVREDTWELFF
TRBV11-2	TRBJ2-3	TRBD2	.	TGTGCCAGCAGCCGGGGGGTTAGCGGGCCTAGCACAGATACGCAGTATTTT	CASSRGVSGPSTDTQYF
TRBV10-2	TRBJ2-3	.	.	TGCGCCAGCACCGGCGGCCTTTCCACAGATACGCAGTATTTT	CASTGGLSTDTQYF
TRBV24-1	TRBJ2-2	.	few	TGTGCCACCAGTGAAACCCTAACCACCGGGGAGCTGTTTTTT	CATSETLTTGELFF
TRBV7-9	TRBJ2-5	.	few	TGTGCCAGCAGCTTAGGTTTTACGGGGGAGACCCAGTACTTC	CASSLGFTGETQYF
TRBV5-1	TRBJ2-3	TRBD2	few	TGCGCCAGCAGCTCGAGGAACAGCGGGGGGGCTACTACGCAGTATTTT	CASSSRNSGGATTQYF
TRBV23-1	TRBJ2-3	TRBD1	many	TGCGCCAGCAGTCAACCCCTCGACAGGGGAAGTTGGGATACGCAGTATTTT	CASSQPLDRGSWDTQYF
TRBV4-1	TRBJ2-7	.	.	TGCGCCAGCAGCCAAGATCCCTCGCTCCGTGGGGGCGAGCAGTACTTC	CASSQDPSLRGGEQYF
TRBV6-5	TRBJ2-3	.	.	TGTGCCAGCAGTTACTCGGGAAGGTTTACTCCAGATACGCAGTATTTT	CASSYSGRFTPDTQYF
TRBV29-1	TRBJ2-2	.	few	TGCAGCGTTGAGGAGGGGTGGAACACCGGGGAGCTGTTTTTT	CSVEEGWNTGELFF
TRBV2	TRBJ2-3	.	many	TGTGCCAGCAGTGAAGGCCCTTTCACAGATACGCAGTATTTT	CASSEGPFTDTQYF
TRBV24-1	TRBJ2-1	.	.	TGTGCCACCAGTGAGCAAAGGGAGCAGTTCTTC	CATSEQREQFF
TRBV7-3	TRBJ2-2	.	.	TGTGCCAGCAGCCTCGGGACCGCGGCAGAGGAGCTGTTTTTT	CASSLGTAAEELFF
TRBV24-1	TRBJ1-2	.	.	TGTGCCACCAGTGACACGGGTTATCGCTACACCTTC	CATSDTGYRYTF
TRBV2	TRBJ1-1	.	few	TGTGCCAGCAGTGACAGGGATATTAGTCCTGAAGCTTTCTTT	CASSDRDISPEAFF
TRBV2	TRBJ1-5	.	.	TGTGCCAGCAGTGGGTCGGGGGGCAAACAGCCCCAGCATTTT	CASSGSGGKQPQHF
TRBV20-1	TRBJ2-5	.	few	TGCAGTGCCCCCTCCGGGGGGACAAAGACCCAGTACTTC	CSAPSGGTKTQYF
TRBV10-3	TRBJ1-1	TRBD1	.	TGTGCCATCAGTAGGGGACAGGGAGGGCCTGAAGCTTTCTTT	CAISRGQGGPEAFF
TRBV12-3/TRBV12-4	TRBJ2-7	.	many	TGTGCCAGCAGTTTTTCCGACCTTCTTTCCTACGAGCAGTACTTC	CASSFSDLLSYEQYF
TRBV30	TRBJ1-3	.	.	TGTGCCTGGAGTTTCCAGAACTCTGGAAACACCATATATTTT	CAWSFQNSGNTIYF
TRBV6-2/TRBV6-3	TRBJ1-2	.	.	TGTGCCAGCAGTTACCGGGCAGCAGCTAACTATGGCTACACCTTC	CASSYRAAANYGYTF
TRBV14	TRBJ2-5	.	few	TGTGCCAGCAGCCCTGACAGGTTGATCCAAGAGACCCAGTACTTC	CASSPDRLIQETQYF
TRBV10-3	TRBJ2-3	.	.	TGTGCCATCAGTGATGGGGGGACGTCCGATACGCAGTATTTT	CAISDGGTSDTQYF
TRBV6-4	TRBJ1-5	TRBD1	.	TGTGCCAGCAGTGCACAAGGGACAGCTTTTCTCTATAGCAATCAGCCCCAGCATTTT	CASSAQGTAFLYSNQPQHF
TRBV4-2	TRBJ1-4	.	few	TGTGCCAGCAGCCAAATCAGGGAGGGGGACGAAAAACTGTTTTTT	CASSQIREGDEKLFF
TRBV6-5	TRBJ1-5	TRBD1	.	TGTGCCAGCGCCGCAGGGGGAAGCAATCAGCCCCAGCATTTT	CASAAGGSNQPQHF